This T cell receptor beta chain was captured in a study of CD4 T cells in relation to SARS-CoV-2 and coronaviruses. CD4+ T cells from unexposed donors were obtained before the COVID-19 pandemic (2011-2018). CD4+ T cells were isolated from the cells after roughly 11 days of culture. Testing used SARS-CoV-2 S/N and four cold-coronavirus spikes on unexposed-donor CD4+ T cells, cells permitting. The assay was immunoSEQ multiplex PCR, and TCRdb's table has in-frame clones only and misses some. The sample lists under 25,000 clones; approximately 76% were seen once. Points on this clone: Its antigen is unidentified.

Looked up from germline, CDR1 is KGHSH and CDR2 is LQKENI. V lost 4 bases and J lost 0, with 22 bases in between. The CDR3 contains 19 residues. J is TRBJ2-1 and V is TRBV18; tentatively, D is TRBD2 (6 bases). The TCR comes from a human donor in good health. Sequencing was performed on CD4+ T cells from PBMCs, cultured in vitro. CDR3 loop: CASSHLAGSTISSYNEQFF. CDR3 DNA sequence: TGTGCCAGCTCACACCTGGCGGGGTCGACGATCAGCTCCTACAATGAGCAGTTCTTC.